Below are 24 T cell receptor beta chains sequenced from a single sample in a study of blood T cell repertoires in COVID-19 (dated by TCRdb to the early 2020s). Libraries came from the immunoSEQ multiplex PCR assay. Held by TCRdb, this immuneACCESS table contains in-frame sequences only and omits some clones. Under half of the omission traces to an unresolved V gene where checked; the cause of the rest is unknown. The sample profile shows a few hundred thousand clones; more than 85% of them were found once. Clones ranked in the top ten supply about 18% of the sample. Sequenced material: PBMCs or T cells enriched from blood (not recorded which). Receptors originate from a woman younger than 45 who had recovered from COVID-19.

This chain connects TRBV27 to TRBJ2-1; D is possibly TRBD2 (6 bases). V shed 2 bases and J shed 5 bases, with 10 bases lying between them. The CDR3 has 14 amino acids. Germline-derived CDR1 and CDR2 are MNHEY and SMNVEV (reference sequence). CDR3 DNA: TGTGCCAGCAGTTTAGCGGGATCGAACAATGAGCAGTTCTTC. Its protein is CASSLAGSNNEQFF.

The gene calls are TRBV25-1 and TRBJ2-7, with D hard to call. The ends were cut back, 4 bases at V and 3 bases at J, with 4 bases in the middle. CDR3 length: 11 amino acids. Germline assignment: CDR1 MGHDK and CDR2 SYGVNS. The CDR3 nucleotides read TGTGCCAGCAGTGGACACTACGAGCAGTACTTC. The encoded protein is CASSGHYEQYF.

Only a few counts were recorded for this clone. The chain joins TRBV7-9 to TRBJ1-5, with 8 bases matching TRBD1. Germline V gene sequence: CDR1 SEHNR, CDR2 FQNEAQ (reference sequence). Germline trimming cut 5 bases from V and 11 bases from J; bases unmatched to any gene: 5. The CDR3 loop spans 12 amino acids. The CDR3 loop reads CASSVQGVAQHF. The CDR3 DNA follows: TGTGCCAGCAGCGTACAGGGGGTGGCCCAGCATTTT. The complete variable domain, with remaining parts taken from reference TRBV7-9 and TRBJ1-5, reads DTGVSQNPRHKITKRGQNVTFRCDPISEHNRLYWYRQTLGQGPEFLTYFQNEAQLEKSRLLSDRFSAERPKGSFSTLEIQRTEQGDSAMYLCASSVQGVAQHFGDGTRLSIL.

This clone occurred a few times. This chain links TRBV5-4 with TRBJ1-1; the D is unclear. From germline, CDR1 is SGHNT and CDR2 YYREEE (reference sequence). The CDR3 has 13 amino acids. Deletions cut 4 bases from V and 1 base from J, with 8 bases between. In nucleotides, the CDR3 is TGTGCCAGCAGCCGGGATAGGAACACTGAAGCTTTCTTT. This encodes CASSRDRNTEAFF.

This chain links TRBV11-3 with TRBJ1-2, with TRBD1 identical over 8 bases. Germline-derived CDR1 and CDR2 are SGHNT and YENEEA. The CDR3 is 14 amino acids. V gave up 2 bases and J gave up 8 bases; unmatched junction bases: 7. The CDR3 spells CASSLSAGGDGYTF. In DNA, the CDR3 is TGTGCCAGCAGCTTATCGGCAGGGGGCGACGGCTACACCTTC. The whole variable domain, filled in from reference TRBV11-3 and TRBJ1-2, reads EAGVVQSPRYKIIEKKQPVAFWCNPISGHNTLYWYLQNLGQGPELLIRYENEEAVDDSQLPKDRFSAERLKGVDSTLKIQPAELGDSAVYLCASSLSAGGDGYTFGSGTRLTVV.

The chain couples TRBV5-1 to TRBJ1-2; the match to TRBD1 covers 10 bases. The V gene end was trimmed by 1 base and the J gene end by 4 bases; junction bases not matched to a gene: 10. This CDR3 comprises 17 residues. Germline CDR1 reads SGHRS; CDR2 reads YFSETQ. In DNA, the CDR3 is TGCGCCAGCAGCTTGCCCCCCGGGACAGGGGCCGGCTATGGCTACACCTTC. It translates to CASSLPPGTGAGYGYTF.

The J gene is TRBJ2-3, the V gene TRBV6-2 or TRBV6-3; 10 bases agree with TRBD2. The CDR3 runs to 17 residues. CDR1 and CDR2 (germline): MNHEY, SVGEGT. After removal of 2 bases from V and 4 bases from J, the junction contained 9 bases not matched to a gene. CDR3 sequence: CASSYVPSGSSSDTQYF. The DNA for the CDR3 is TGTGCCAGCAGTTACGTCCCTAGCGGGAGTTCATCAGATACGCAGTATTTT.

This chain connects TRBV4-3 to TRBJ2-7; no definite D call. Looked up from germline, CDR1 is LGHNA and CDR2 is YSLEER. V was clipped by 0 bases and J by 3 bases, with 6 bases between them. CDR3 length: 13 residues. The DNA of the CDR3 is TGCGCCAGCAGCCAAGAAGCGAGCTACGAGCAGTACTTC. Its translation: CASSQEASYEQYF.

In nucleotides, the CDR3 is TGTGCCACCAGCAGGGATCGACAGAGCTCCTATAATTCACCCCTCCACTTT. It translates to CATSRDRQSSYNSPLHF. The gene calls are TRBV15 and TRBJ1-6; D perhaps matches TRBD1 (5 bases). With 3 bases removed from V and 0 bases from J, the gap between germline ends came to 12 bases. The germline gives CDR1 LNHNV, CDR2 YYDKDF (reference sequence). The CDR3 has 17 residues. Drawing the rest from reference TRBV15 and TRBJ1-6, the complete variable domain is DAMVIQNPRYQVTQFGKPVTLSCSQTLNHNVMYWYQQKSSQAPKLLFHYYDKDFNNEADTPDNFQSRRPNTSFCFLDIRSPGLGDTAMYLCATSRDRQSSYNSPLHFGNGTRLTVT.

J is TRBJ1-1 and V is TRBV7-8, with 8 nucleotides matching TRBD1. The J segment lost 2 bases and the V segment lost 5 bases, leaving 7 bases of the junction unmatched. The CDR3 runs 15 residues. Germline CDR1 reads SGHVS; CDR2 reads FQNEAQ. Here the CDR3 reads CASSSGTGFNTEAFF. The CDR3 nucleotides read TGTGCCAGCAGCAGCGGGACAGGCTTTAACACTGAAGCTTTCTTT.

This chain links TRBV9 with TRBJ2-1, with 8 bases identical to TRBD2. The CDR3 spans 15 residues. V was pared by 4 bases and J by 9 bases, with 12 bases of the junction left unmatched. Germline loops: CDR1 SGDLS, CDR2 YYNGEE. This CDR3 reads CASSLAGQSSGEQFF. CDR3 nucleotides: TGTGCCAGCAGCCTAGCGGGTCAATCAAGTGGTGAGCAGTTCTTC.

The V and J genes are TRBV7-2 and TRBJ1-2; perhaps TRBD1 as D (6 bases). In germline, CDR1 is SGHTA, CDR2 FQGNSA. The CDR3 totals 14 residues. V lost 5 bases and J lost 8, with 18 bases in between. CDR3 sequence: CASSPRGGPEGYTF. In DNA form, the CDR3 reads TGTGCCAGCAGCCCTAGGGGGGGGCCGGAGGGCTACACCTTC.

This clone appeared once. The chain carries TRBV6-2 or TRBV6-3 and TRBJ1-2; D not certain. V was pared by 0 bases and J by 8 bases, with 16 bases between. The CDR3 has 15 residues. Germline assignment: CDR1 MNHEY and CDR2 SVGEGT. In DNA, the CDR3 is TGTGCCAGCAGTTACTCGGCTGGACGGACTGGGGGCTACACCTTC. It specifies CASSYSAGRTGGYTF.

The genes are TRBV28 and TRBJ2-3; D is perhaps TRBD2 (6 bases). The CDR3 consists of 13 residues. Per germline, CDR1 MDHEN and CDR2 SYDVKM. Trimming cost V 2 bases and J 8 bases, with 11 bases left between them. The CDR3 loop reads CASSLVMRGTQYF. CDR3 nucleotide sequence: TGTGCCAGCAGTTTAGTGATGCGGGGTACGCAGTATTTT.

V gene TRBV7-2 combines with J gene TRBJ2-4, with TRBD1 as a possible D gene (6 bases). The CDR3 runs 14 residues. V lost 5 bases and J 8 bases, leaving 16 bases between the germline ends. Germline loops: CDR1 SGHTA, CDR2 FQGNSA. DNA for the CDR3: TGTGCCAGCAGCCAGGGGTACAGTGCGGACATTCAGTACTTC. Amino acid sequence: CASSQGYSADIQYF.

The rearrangement links TRBV28 to TRBJ1-3; 7 positions agree with TRBD1. CDR1 and CDR2 from the germline V gene are MDHEN and SYDVKM. Germline trimming cut 3 bases from V and 2 bases from J; bases unmatched to any gene: 7. This CDR3 is built from 16 residues. The CDR3: CASSLPPDRAGNTIYF. The CDR3 bases are TGTGCCAGCAGTTTGCCCCCTGACAGGGCTGGAAACACCATATATTTT.

The chain joins TRBV30 to TRBJ1-1; D unclear. Looked up from germline, CDR1 is GTSNPN and CDR2 is SVGIG (reference sequence). Trimming left V 4 bases short and J 5 bases short, with 11 bases between. There are 12 residues in the CDR3. Here the CDR3 reads CAWTMGTTEAFF. DNA for the CDR3: TGTGCCTGGACCATGGGCACAACTGAAGCTTTCTTT.

This rearrangement joins TRBV28 to TRBJ1-2; D is uncertain. The germline V gene has CDR1 MDHEN and CDR2 SYDVKM. V was cut by 4 bases and J by 3 bases, with 18 bases left in between. CDR3 length: 16 residues. This CDR3 is CASSSPGFGGDYGYTF. CDR3 in DNA: TGTGCCAGCAGTTCCCCGGGTTTCGGAGGCGACTATGGCTACACCTTC.

The chain links TRBV29-1 to TRBJ1-1, with D maybe TRBD1 (6 bases). V lost 6 bases, J lost 3 bases, and 11 bases lay in between. Germline V lookup: CDR1 SQVTM, CDR2 ANQGSEA. The CDR3 extends over 12 amino acids. CDR3: CSVRQAHTEAFF. The CDR3 DNA is TGCAGCGTCCGACAGGCTCACACTGAAGCTTTCTTT.

The genes are TRBV6-5 and TRBJ1-2, with TRBD1 as a possible D gene (6 bases). In germline, CDR1 is MNHEY, CDR2 SVGAGI. The ends were cut back, 6 bases at V and 2 bases at J, with 7 bases in the middle. The CDR3 covers 12 residues. DNA for the CDR3: TGTGCCAGCAGGGACAGCAACTATGGCTACACCTTC. Protein sequence: CASRDSNYGYTF.

The chain has TRBV6-5 and TRBJ1-5, with 9 bases fitting TRBD1. The CDR3 spans 15 residues. V gave up 6 bases and J gave up 4 bases; unmatched junction bases: 7. The germline V gene encodes CDR1 MNHEY and CDR2 SVGAGI. This chain's CDR3 is CASSFTGTGNQPQHF. The CDR3, as DNA: TGTGCCAGCAGCTTTACCGGGACAGGGAATCAGCCCCAGCATTTT.

The chain couples TRBV6-5 to TRBJ1-1, with a tentative D call TRBD1 (6 bases). CDR1 and CDR2 (germline): MNHEY, SVGAGI. This CDR3 is 13 amino acids long. Trimming took off 6 bases at V and 10 bases at J, with 18 bases between the two ends. DNA for the CDR3: TGTGCCAGCAGCGATCTTAGACAGGTAGGAGCTTTCTTT. Protein sequence: CASSDLRQVGAFF.

This clone has more than one count but fewer than ten. The rearrangement joins TRBV7-2 to TRBJ1-1; D might be TRBD1 (6 bases). Germline CDR1 is SGHTA and CDR2 is FQGNSA. V was trimmed by 2 bases and J by 9 bases, leaving 13 bases between them. The CDR3 length is 13 residues. CDR3 loop: CASSLNQGSKAFF. DNA of the CDR3: TGTGCCAGCAGCTTAAATCAGGGGAGCAAAGCTTTCTTT.

The chain links TRBV28 to TRBJ1-2; a weak D match, TRBD1 (5 bases). Germline V gives CDR1 MDHEN, CDR2 SYDVKM. The length of the CDR3 is 14 residues. V gave up 5 bases and J gave up 4 bases, with 14 bases separating them. CDR3 coding DNA: TGTGCCAGCAGTCCCCTTGACGGGGGCTATGGCTACACCTTC. Its translation: CASSPLDGGYGYTF.